A selection of T cell receptor beta chains follows, all from one sample in a study of blood T cell repertoires in COVID-19. TCRdb's table, derived via immunoSEQ multiplex PCR, lists solely in-frame clones and lacks some. This table holds 300,000 to 400,000 clones, around 89% found once. The sample comprised PBMCs or T cells enriched from blood (not recorded which). The receptors were sampled from a young woman with acute COVID-19. Both conserved end residues are part of each CDR3. The order of the fields is V gene, J gene, clone size, CDR3 length, D gene, CDR3 protein, CDR3 DNA. A D gene is named only where the DNA matches it firmly. A row's size may be missing; if present it is once, few, many or a size class.

>TRBV11-2|TRBJ2-7|NA|15|NA
CASRKPGQGPYEQYF
TGTGCCAGCAGAAAACCGGGACAAGGCCCCTACGAGCAGTACTTC
>TRBV29-1|TRBJ1-6|once|13|TRBD1
CSVIQGDNSPLHF
TGCAGCGTTATACAGGGGGACAATTCACCCCTCCACTTT
>TRBV7-7|TRBJ2-7|NA|13|NA
CASSRSLLDEQYF
TGTGCCAGCTCCCGGTCTCTTCTGGACGAGCAGTACTTC
>TRBV30|TRBJ2-3|NA|16|NA
CAWSVVGYLHSDTQYF
TGTGCCTGGAGTGTCGTCGGCTACCTACACAGCGATACGCAGTATTTT
>TRBV5-6|TRBJ2-3|NA|19|TRBD2
CASSAGLAGGFPSTDTQYF
TGTGCCAGCAGCGCCGGACTAGCGGGGGGATTTCCTAGCACAGATACGCAGTATTTT
>TRBV5-6|TRBJ2-7|once|15|TRBD1
CASSYSRQGPYEQYF
TGTGCCAGCAGTTACTCAAGACAGGGGCCCTACGAGCAGTACTTC
>TRBV15|TRBJ2-1|NA|15|NA
CATSRVSWGDNEQFF
TGTGCCACCAGCAGAGTTAGTTGGGGGGACAATGAGCAGTTCTTC
>TRBV15|TRBJ1-1|NA|14|NA
CATRGTGEETEAFF
TGTGCCACCAGAGGGACCGGGGAGGAGACTGAAGCTTTCTTT
>TRBV4-2|TRBJ2-7|NA|15|TRBD2
CASSPRLAGAGEQYF
TGTGCCAGCAGCCCCCGACTAGCGGGGGCAGGGGAGCAGTACTTC
>TRBV6-1|TRBJ2-7|NA|12|NA
CASSDEPYEQYF
TGTGCCAGCAGTGATGAGCCCTACGAGCAGTACTTC
>TRBV24-1|TRBJ2-2|NA|17|TRBD1
CATSDWSGTGNTGELFF
TGTGCCACCAGTGATTGGTCGGGGACAGGGAACACCGGGGAGCTGTTTTTT
>TRBV6-5|TRBJ1-2|NA|14|TRBD1
CASSRQGPNYGYTF
TGTGCCAGCAGCCGACAGGGGCCGAACTATGGCTACACCTTC
>TRBV5-1|TRBJ2-1|NA|13|NA
CASSLTGYNEQFF
TGCGCCAGCAGCTTGACTGGCTACAATGAGCAGTTCTTC
>TRBV7-2|TRBJ1-1|NA|15|TRBD1
CASSHIPQGATEAFF
TGTGCCAGCAGCCATATCCCCCAGGGGGCCACTGAAGCTTTCTTT
>TRBV7-6|TRBJ1-2|few|15|TRBD1
CASSLEAGGIYGYTF
TGTGCCAGCAGCTTAGAGGCAGGGGGCATCTATGGCTACACCTTC
>TRBV5-1|TRBJ2-5|NA|16|TRBD2
CASSLGTGGPEETQYF
TGCGCCAGCAGCTTGGGGACGGGGGGGCCAGAAGAGACCCAGTACTTC
>TRBV7-9|TRBJ2-1|few|18|TRBD2
CASSPPWTSGGAGNEQFF
TGTGCCAGCAGCCCCCCCTGGACTAGCGGGGGGGCGGGGAATGAGCAGTTCTTC
>TRBV11-1|TRBJ1-1|NA|14|NA
CASSLEVSRTEAFF
TGTGCCAGCAGCTTGGAGGTTTCTCGCACTGAAGCTTTCTTT
>TRBV2|TRBJ1-6|NA|16|NA
CASSGGHGKSNSPLHF
TGTGCCAGCAGTGGAGGGCACGGTAAATCGAATTCACCCCTCCACTTT
>TRBV19|TRBJ1-3|NA|16|NA
CASSTNPPGQWNTIYF
TGTGCCAGTAGCACAAACCCTCCCGGACAGTGGAACACCATATATTTT
>TRBV4-1|TRBJ1-5|NA|18|NA
CASSQEGRSSYSNQPQHF
TGCGCCAGCAGCCAAGAGGGGAGAAGCTCCTATAGCAATCAGCCCCAGCATTTT
>TRBV7-6|TRBJ2-7|NA|14|TRBD1
CASSPGQGRYEQYF
TGTGCCAGCAGCCCTGGACAGGGCAGATACGAGCAGTACTTC
>TRBV6-2/TRBV6-3|TRBJ1-2|once|18|NA
CASSYIRSHVTGIYGYTF
TGTGCCAGCAGTTACATCCGGTCCCACGTCACAGGGATCTATGGCTACACCTTC
>TRBV5-1|TRBJ2-7|NA|15|NA
CASSPSQDRPYEQYF
TGCGCCAGCAGCCCTTCTCAGGACAGACCTTATGAGCAGTACTTC
>TRBV3-1/TRBV3-2|TRBJ2-2|NA|22|TRBD2
CASSLTTGSGTSGGVNTGELFF
TGTGCCAGCAGCCTCACTACCGGCTCCGGGACTAGCGGGGGAGTGAACACCGGGGAGCTGTTTTTT
>TRBV6-5|TRBJ2-7|NA|13|TRBD1
CASSYYRGHEQYF
TGTGCCAGCAGCTACTACAGGGGCCACGAGCAGTACTTC
>TRBV18|TRBJ1-1|NA|14|TRBD1
CASSRGQGITEAFF
TGTGCCAGCTCACGGGGACAGGGTATAACTGAAGCTTTCTTT
>TRBV10-2|TRBJ2-2|NA|11|NA
CASSANGELFF
TGCGCCAGCAGTGCTAACGGGGAGCTGTTTTTT
>TRBV12-3/TRBV12-4|TRBJ1-2|few|13|NA
CASSLGFLDGYTF
TGTGCCAGCAGCCTTGGGTTTCTAGATGGCTACACCTTC